The 17 T cell receptor delta chains in this list originate from one sample, sequenced in a study of γδ T cells in repeated Plasmodium falciparum infection. TCRdb re-called the multiplex PCR reads using CATT. The repertoire holds around 50,000 delta-chain clones, with 1.6% as singletons. Gammadelta T cells were flow-sorted from PBMC into Vgamma9/Vdelta2+ and Vdelta2-negative populations for bulk analysis. The specimen was gamma-delta T cells from blood. These receptor sequences come from a pool of human donors (malaria-infected and uninfected, not separated).

The table lists this clone with many counts. The rearrangement uses TRDV1 and TRDJ1; 7 bases map to TRDD3. Germline V gene lookup returns CDR1 TSWWSYY and CDR2 QGS. J was trimmed by 2 bases and V by 2 bases; bases with no gene match: 8. This CDR3 region has 16 residues. The CDR3 region is CALGEVWGPQTDKLIF. In DNA, the CDR3 is TGTGCTCTTGGGGAAGTCTGGGGGCCCCAGACCGATAAACTCATCTTT.

This clone was detected ten times or more. This chain uses TRDV1 with TRDJ1, with 12 bases matching TRDD3. The CDR3 runs 20 residues. The V segment lost 4 bases and the J segment 1 base; nucleotides outside the gene matches: 16. CDR1 is TSWWSYY and CDR2 is QGS in the germline V gene. In DNA form, the CDR3 reads TGTGCTCTTGGGGTTGCCTCCCCTGGGGGATACGAGGCCTGCACCGATAAACTCATCTTT. Translated, it gives CALGVASPGGYEACTDKLIF.

Worth noting for this clone: TCRdb pairs this DNA with a much larger clone's protein that differs at residue 4, likely a read error; the protein shown was translated from the DNA. This chain joins TRDV1 and TRDJ1; D ambiguous. The length of the CDR3 is 13 residues. Germline V CDR1 and CDR2: TSWWSYY, QGS. V was pared by 7 bases and J by 3 bases, with 12 bases between. CDR3: CALEGFPADKLIF. The CDR3 DNA reads TGTGCTCTTGAGGGGTTTCCAGCCGATAAACTCATCTTT.

This clone came up many times. V and J are TRDV1 and TRDJ1; 12 bases line up with TRDD3. V was clipped by 2 bases and J by 3 bases; unmatched bases: 25. Germline-derived CDR1 and CDR2 are TSWWSYY and QGS. The CDR3 sequence is 23 residues long. The CDR3 protein is CALGEGSYRGRGTGGYLPDKLIF. The CDR3 bases are TGTGCTCTTGGGGAAGGTTCCTACCGAGGTAGGGGTACTGGGGGATACCTGCCCGATAAACTCATCTTT.

This clone appeared a few times. TCRdb assigns this DNA the protein of a much larger clone, which departs from its translation at residue 10; this likely reflects a read error, and the protein shown comes from translating the DNA. This sequence joins TRDV1 and TRDJ1; D uncertain. No J segment appears in TCRdb, so it was assigned here by matching the sequence to germline. This CDR3 is built from 16 residues. The germline gives CDR1 TSWWSYY, CDR2 QGS. Trimming shortened V by 4 bases and J by 6 bases, and 21 bases separated the two germline ends. The CDR3 DNA reads TGTGCTCTTGGGGGACCGGGCGGGAACCTCCCCCATAAACTCATCTTT. Its translation: CALGGPGGNLPHKLIF.

V is TRDV1 and J is TRDJ1, with 7 bases lining up with TRDD3. The J gene, absent from TCRdb, was called here by matching the DNA to germline. Germline CDR1 and CDR2: TSWWSYY and QGS. CDR3 length equals 19 residues. V dropped 2 bases and J dropped 0; count of bases not matched to a gene: 15. The chain's CDR3 is CALGEVRLGGGDYTDKLIF. In DNA form, the CDR3 reads TGTGCTCTTGGGGAAGTCCGCCTGGGGGGTGGCGATTACACCGATAAACTCATCTTT.

This clone was seen more than once but under ten times. The TCRdb protein comes from a much larger clone and disagrees with this DNA's translation at residue 3, likely due to a read error; the protein given here is derived from the DNA. This chain connects TRDV1 to TRDJ1; 7 bases map to TRDD3. Germline V lookup: CDR1 TSWWSYY, CDR2 QGS. The CDR3 sequence is 24 residues long. The CDR3: CAIGELEFYLFRGGIHHITDKLIF. The CDR3 DNA follows: TGTGCTATTGGGGAACTCGAGTTTTACCTGTTCAGAGGTGGGATACACCACATCACCGATAAACTCATCTTT.

As regards this clone: TCRdb records a much larger clone's protein for this DNA, with a difference at residue 5 that likely arises from a read error; the protein given is the translation of the DNA. The chain is built from TRDV2 and TRDJ1, with 10 bases lining up with TRDD3. TCRdb does not report a J gene; here it was assigned by matching the DNA to germline references. Germline trimming cut 3 bases from V and 0 bases from J; bases unmatched to any gene: 18. CDR1 is GEAIGNYY, CDR2 EKD, per germline. The CDR3 is made up of 20 amino acids. The CDR3 DNA reads TGTGCCTGTGACGCCCTACGGCCGGGGGATACGCGATTATACACCGATAAACTCATCTTT. It specifies CACDALRPGDTRLYTDKLIF.

There are a few counts of this clone. TCRdb's entry gives the protein of a much larger clone, which mismatches this DNA's translation at residue 20, likely from a read error; the protein reported here is translated from the DNA. J is TRDJ1 and V is TRDV2; TRDD3 agrees at 8 bases. Because TCRdb records no J gene, it was assigned here through a match of the DNA to germline. Germline V gene sequence: CDR1 GEAIGNYY, CDR2 EKD. The CDR3 spans 23 residues. The CDR3 DNA is TGTGCCTGTGACTCTGAGGGGGATAAAAGAGAGGTTTTGGGATCTAGTCGTACCGATGAACTCATCTTT. Its protein is CACDSEGDKREVLGSSRTDELIF.

This clone was seen at least ten times. The CDR3 nucleotides read TGTGCCTGTGACACGATTCGAACTGGGGGATTCTCGGGTCACACCGATAAACTCATCTTT. Protein sequence: CACDTIRTGGFSGHTDKLIF. The V call is TRDV2, the J call TRDJ1, with 10 bases aligning to TRDD3. Because TCRdb records no J gene, it was assigned here through a match of the DNA to germline. CDR3 size: 20 residues. Per the germline V gene, CDR1 is GEAIGNYY and CDR2 is EKD. Trimming took 1 base from V and 0 from J; bases not matched to a gene: 16.

Worth noting for this clone: This likely came from a read error, as a far larger clone is one base away. Other nucleotide sequences in the sample specify the same CDR3. The rearrangement uses TRDV1 and TRDJ2; 7 bases align to TRDD3. Because TCRdb records no J gene, it was assigned here through a match of the DNA to germline. Germline V gives CDR1 TSWWSYY, CDR2 QGS. The CDR3 extends over 19 amino acids. CDR3 loop: CALGAPFPFWGGLTAQLFF. The CDR3 coding sequence is TGTGCTCTTGGAGCCCCATTCCCCTTTTGGGGGGGATTGACGGCACAACTCTTCTTT.

This clone was counted only a few times. The protein TCRdb lists belongs to a much larger clone and differs from this DNA's translation at residue 8, which points to a read error; the protein shown is made from the DNA. The rearrangement links TRDV1 to TRDJ1; D not certain. From germline, CDR1 is TSWWSYY and CDR2 QGS. CDR3 length equals 15 residues. The germline V and J ends were trimmed by 1 base and 0 bases, with 9 bases remaining between them. DNA for the CDR3: TGTGCTCTTGGGGAACACCCTCCTTACACCGATAAACTCATCTTT. Translated, it gives CALGEHPPYTDKLIF.

This clone has a handful of counts. The protein recorded in TCRdb matches a much larger clone and deviates from this DNA's translation at residue 13, suggesting a read error; the protein here is obtained by translating the DNA. V usage is TRDV1 and J usage is TRDJ1; D may match TRDD2 or TRDD3 (8 bases each). Matching the DNA to germline supplied the J gene, which TCRdb does not give. This CDR3 has 21 residues. V was pared by 3 bases and J by 0 bases, with 29 bases between. The germline gives CDR1 TSWWSYY, CDR2 QGS. The CDR3 DNA reads as TGTGCTCTTGGGGAGGTCTTCCTACGATTCTGGGGGAGACTGTACACCGATAAACTCATCTTT. Its protein product is CALGEVFLRFWGRLYTDKLIF.

This clone was observed at least ten times. A much more abundant neighbour one base away suggests this may be a read error. This chain joins TRDV1 and TRDJ1, with 10 bases fitting TRDD3. The germline gives CDR1 TSWWSYY, CDR2 QGS. The CDR3 runs to 23 residues. The V and J ends lost 2 bases and 2 bases, in that order; junction bases with no gene match: 26. CDR3: CALGEGPTQQTGGSQIKTDKLIF. In nucleotides, the CDR3 is TGTGCTCTTGGGGAAGGTCCGACTCAACAAACTGGGGGATCTCAAATAAAGACCGATAAACTCATCTTT.

This clone was seen ten or more times. The CDR3 loop is CACDVLLGDIGKLIF. In DNA, the CDR3 is TGTGCCTGTGACGTCCTACTGGGGGATATTGGTAAACTCATCTTT. V and J are TRDV2 and TRDJ1; 11 positions agree with TRDD3. The CDR3 is 15 residues long. In germline, CDR1 is GEAIGNYY, CDR2 EKD. J was trimmed by 7 bases and V by 3 bases; bases with no gene match: 9.

About this clone itself: The mismatch at residue 3 between this DNA's translation and the TCRdb protein of a much larger clone likely reflects a read error; the protein shown is translated from the DNA. V is TRDV1 and J is TRDJ2; 11 nucleotides line up with TRDD3. Germline matching of the DNA provided the J gene here, since TCRdb leaves it blank. CDR3 length: 25 amino acids. The V gene's germline CDR1 is TSWWSYY and CDR2 QGS. CDR3 coding DNA: TGTGCTATTGGGGAAGATCCTACGCTCGTACTGGGGGATATTTCACGTGGGGCTTTGACAGCACAACTCTTCTTT. This codes for CAIGEDPTLVLGDISRGALTAQLFF.

Details on this clone: This likely stems from a read error, as it lies one base from a far larger clone. Other nucleotide sequences in the sample specify the same CDR3. This chain connects TRDV1 to TRDJ1; 7 positions agree with TRDD3. The J gene comes from matching the DNA to germline here; TCRdb lacks it. The CDR3 has 22 amino acids. Germline V gene sequence: CDR1 TSWWSYY, CDR2 QGS. The trim removed 3 bases at V and 0 bases at J, leaving 25 bases unmatched. This CDR3 is CALGEVPTGPLWGSPYTDKLIF. In nucleotides, the CDR3 is TGTGCTCTTGGGGAGGTCCCTACAGGACCCCTCTGGGGGTCTCCGTACACCGATAAACTCATCTTT.